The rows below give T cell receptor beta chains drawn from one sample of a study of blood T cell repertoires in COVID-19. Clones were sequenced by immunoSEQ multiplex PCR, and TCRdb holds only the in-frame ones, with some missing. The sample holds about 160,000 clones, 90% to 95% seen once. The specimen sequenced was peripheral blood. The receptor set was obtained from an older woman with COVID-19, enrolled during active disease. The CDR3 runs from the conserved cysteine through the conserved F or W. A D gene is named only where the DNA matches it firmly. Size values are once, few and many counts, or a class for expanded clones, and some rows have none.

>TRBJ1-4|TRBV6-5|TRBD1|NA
TGTGCCAGCAGTCGGATCGCCAGGGGGTTTGAAAAACTGTTTTTT
CASSRIARGFEKLFF
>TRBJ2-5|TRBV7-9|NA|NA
TGTGCCATCCTAGATGAGGAGACCCAGTACTTC
CAILDEETQYF
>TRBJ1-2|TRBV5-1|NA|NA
TGCGCCAGCAGGTTAACAGATAACTATGGCTACACCTTC
CASRLTDNYGYTF
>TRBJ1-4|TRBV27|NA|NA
TGTGCCAGCAGAGCTACAGGGCGAGAAAAACTGTTTTTT
CASRATGREKLFF
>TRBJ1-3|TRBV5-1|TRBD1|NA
TGCGCCAGCAGCATACAGGGGGCTGGAAACACCATATATTTT
CASSIQGAGNTIYF
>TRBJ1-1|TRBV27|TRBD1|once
TGTGCCACCAGACCGGGACAGGGTGGTTTTGAAGCTTTCTTT
CATRPGQGGFEAFF
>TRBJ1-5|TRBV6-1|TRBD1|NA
TGTGCCAGCAGTGAGGGACAGGGTTTTAGACAGCCCCAGCATTTT
CASSEGQGFRQPQHF
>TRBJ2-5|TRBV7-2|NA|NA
TGTGCCAGCAGCTGGGGGGTGGAGACCCAGTACTTC
CASSWGVETQYF
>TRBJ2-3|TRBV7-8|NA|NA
TGTGCCAGCAGCCCCCGACAGGGCACAGATACGCAGTATTTT
CASSPRQGTDTQYF
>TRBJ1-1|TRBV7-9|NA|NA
TGTGCCAGCAGCTTAGCCGCGGTTAGGAACACTGAAGCTTTCTTT
CASSLAAVRNTEAFF
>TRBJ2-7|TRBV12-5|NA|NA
TGTGCTAGTGCCACCAACGGGGTCGAGCAGTACTTC
CASATNGVEQYF
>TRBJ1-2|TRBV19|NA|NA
TGTGCCAGTAGTATAGGCACAAACCCCTATGGCTACACCTTC
CASSIGTNPYGYTF
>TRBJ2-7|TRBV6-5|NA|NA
TGTGCCAGCAGTTACTCAAGGGGTTACGAGCAGTACTTC
CASSYSRGYEQYF
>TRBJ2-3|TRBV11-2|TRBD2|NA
TGTGCCAGCAGCCGGGGGGTGATTGGCACAGATACGCAGTATTTT
CASSRGVIGTDTQYF
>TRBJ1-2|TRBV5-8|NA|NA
TGTGCCAGCAGCCCTTTTACAGGGCCTGGCTACACCTTC
CASSPFTGPGYTF
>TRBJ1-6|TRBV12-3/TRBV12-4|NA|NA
TGTGCCAGCGGCGCGGGGCTAAATTCACCCCTCCACTTT
CASGAGLNSPLHF
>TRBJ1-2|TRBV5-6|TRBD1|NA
TGTGCCAGCAGCCATCCTACAGGGGGCTATGGCTACACCTTC
CASSHPTGGYGYTF
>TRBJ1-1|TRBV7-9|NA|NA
TGTGCCAGCAGCTTAGGGGCCAGGGAGAACACTGAAGCTTTCTTT
CASSLGARENTEAFF
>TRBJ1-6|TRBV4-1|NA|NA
TGCGCCAGCAGCCAAGGGTTCTCGCGCGGGTCCTATAATTCACCCCTCCACTTT
CASSQGFSRGSYNSPLHF
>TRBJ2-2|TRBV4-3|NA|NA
TGCGCCAGCAGCCAAGGAAGACTCGCGAACACCGGGGAGCTGTTTTTT
CASSQGRLANTGELFF
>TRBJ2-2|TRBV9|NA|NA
TGTGCCAGCAGCGCATATTACTTGGGGGCGAGTGTCGGGGAGCTGTTTTTT
CASSAYYLGASVGELFF
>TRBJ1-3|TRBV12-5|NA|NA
TGTGCTAGTGGTTCCGCGGGATTCAGCACCATATATTTT
CASGSAGFSTIYF
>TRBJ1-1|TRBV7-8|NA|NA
TGTGCCAGCAGTTTGGAGGGATTGAACACTGAAGCTTTCTTT
CASSLEGLNTEAFF
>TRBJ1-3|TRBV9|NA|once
TGTGCCAGCAGCGGACCCGCGGCTGGAAACACCATATATTTT
CASSGPAAGNTIYF